Listed here is a single T cell receptor beta chain. The target antigen is unknown. This record belongs to a study of vaccination effects on CD4 cells after COVID-19. Study-level points and caveats: Late after vaccination, infection- and vaccine-induced clones showed marked clonal contraction.

The repertoire was sequenced with immunoSEQ multiplex PCR; TCRdb's copy has only in-frame clones and lacks some. Of roughly 71,000 clones listed, 75% to 85% are singletons. Antigen-specific CD4+ T cell clonotypes were called by their expansion after viral peptide-pool culture in ViraFEST. Following 10 days of culture, CD4+ T cells were isolated. It was two doses of either the BNT162b2 or mRNA-1273 vaccine that participants received. Nobody among the vaccine recipients had prior SARS-CoV-2 infection (nucleocapsid antibodies were negative). It was with roughly 10 IU/ml IL-2 and roughly 9.2 ug/ml peptides that some 1.9 million PBMC per well were cultured. On days 3 and 7, fresh IL-2 medium replaced half the medium. The CDR3 spans 13 residues. Trimming took off 4 bases at V and 8 bases at J, with 11 bases between the two ends. Germline CDR1 MNHEY, CDR2 SMNVEV (reference sequence).

V gene TRBV27 combines with J gene TRBJ1-4; D may be TRBD1 (5 bases). The clonotype originates from a human donor who received a COVID-19 vaccine. The sample consisted of CD4+ T cells from PBMCs cultured with HCoV-229E spike peptides, taken after COVID-19 vaccination. CDR3 in DNA: TGTGCCAGCAGTTCGAAGGAGGGGGAAAAACTGTTTTTT. Translated, it gives CASSSKEGEKLFF.